The 20 T cell receptor beta chains below were found in one sample sequenced in a study of OX40 agonist ivuxolimab in advanced cancers. Data came from immunoSEQ multiplex PCR; TCRdb stores just in-frame clones and leaves some out. This table has tens of thousands of clones, 89% appearing once. The material sequenced was CD4+ or CD8+ T cells sorted from blood, taken in a trial of the OX40 agonist ivuxolimab. The receptors were gathered from an adult with an advanced solid tumor such as melanoma, head and neck, liver or kidney cancer.

In its sample, this clone was seen a few times. The gene calls are TRBV30 and TRBJ1-5; possibly TRBD1 for D (5 bases). V was clipped by 2 bases and J by 7 bases, with 12 bases between them. The CDR3 length is 13 residues. Per the germline V gene, CDR1 is GTSNPN and CDR2 is SVGIG (reference sequence). In nucleotides, the CDR3 is TGTGCCTGGAGTCCCCAAGGGGAACAGCCCCAGCATTTT. As protein: CAWSPQGEQPQHF. The variable domain in full, completed from reference TRBV30 and TRBJ1-5, reads SQTIHQWPATLVQPVGSPLSLECTVEGTSNPNLYWYRQAAGRGLQLLFYSVGIGQISSEVPQNLSASRPQDRQFILSSKKLLLSDSGFYLCAWSPQGEQPQHFGDGTRLSIL.

The chain combines TRBV27 with TRBJ2-3, with D perhaps TRBD2 (6 bases). Between the trimmed V and J ends, which lost 0 bases and 5 bases, there was a span of 6 bases. The length of the CDR3 is 13 residues. The germline gives CDR1 MNHEY, CDR2 SMNVEV (reference sequence). CDR3 protein: CASSLSGGDTQYF. CDR3 sequence (DNA): TGTGCCAGCAGTTTATCGGGGGGAGATACGCAGTATTTT.

V usage is TRBV9 and J usage is TRBJ1-3; no clear D. The CDR3 spans 16 residues. Trimming pared 7 bases from V and 0 bases from J, leaving 17 bases between. The V gene's germline CDR1 is SGDLS and CDR2 YYNGEE. The CDR3 region has the DNA TGTGCCAGCCAACTATCCCCCGACAACTCTGGAAACACCATATATTTT. Protein: CASQLSPDNSGNTIYF.

The CDR3 nucleotides are TGCGCCAGCAGCCAAGGGACTTTGAACACCGGGGAGCTGTTTTTT. The encoded protein is CASSQGTLNTGELFF. V gene TRBV4-3 combines with J gene TRBJ2-2; D possibly corresponds to TRBD2 (5 bases). V dropped 1 base and J dropped 1 base, with 7 bases sitting between them. Germline lookup yields CDR1 LGHNA and CDR2 YSLEER. The CDR3 consists of 15 residues.

The chain links TRBV7-2 to TRBJ2-2; D gene unclear. Trimming pared 1 base from V and 4 bases from J, leaving 7 bases between. The CDR3 has 14 amino acids. The germline V gene encodes CDR1 SGHTA and CDR2 FQGNSA. The CDR3 is CASSLVSRTGELFF. In nucleotides, the CDR3 is TGTGCCAGCAGCTTAGTAAGCCGCACCGGGGAGCTGTTTTTT. The full variable domain, in which reference TRBV7-2 and TRBJ2-2 provide the parts outside the CDR3, is GAGVSQSPSNKVTEKGKDVELRCDPISGHTALYWYRQSLGQGLEFLIYFQGNSAPDKSGLPSDRFSAERTGGSVSTLTIQRTQQEDSAVYLCASSLVSRTGELFFGEGSRLTVL.

For this clone: Other DNA sequences in the same sample also yield this CDR3. V usage is TRBV28 and J usage is TRBJ1-1, with D perhaps TRBD1 (5 bases). CDR1 is MDHEN and CDR2 is SYDVKM in the germline V gene. The CDR3 has 11 amino acids. The CDR3 protein is CVSIGGTEAFF. CDR3 bases: TGTGTATCGATCGGGGGTACTGAAGCTTTCTTT.

The chain uses TRBV5-1 and TRBJ2-7; TRBD2 matches at 13 bases. This CDR3 is built from 17 residues. Trimming cost V 6 bases and J 7 bases; bases outside gene matches: 16. Germline V gene lookup returns CDR1 SGHRS and CDR2 YFSETQ. The CDR3 bases are TGCGCCAGCACTCCTGATCCCACCCCGGGACTAGCGGGGGAGCAGTACTTC. Its protein is CASTPDPTPGLAGEQYF. Full variable domain (rest looked up from reference TRBV5-1 and TRBJ2-7): KAGVTQTPRYLIKTRGQQVTLSCSPISGHRSVSWYQQTPGQGLQFLFEYFSETQRNKGNFPGRFSGRQFSNSRSEMNVSTLELGDSALYLCASTPDPTPGLAGEQYFGPGTRLTVT.

In nucleotides, the CDR3 is TGTGCCAGCAGTGTCGACAGACTTAGCAATCAGCCCCAGCATTTT. Residues: CASSVDRLSNQPQHF. The chain links TRBV2 to TRBJ1-5; tentative D call: TRBD1 (5 bases). Germline lookup yields CDR1 SNHLY and CDR2 FYNNEI. The CDR3 runs 15 residues. Trimming took off 4 bases at V and 0 bases at J, with 10 bases between the two ends.

This sequence joins TRBV2 and TRBJ2-2, with D uncertain. The germline gives CDR1 SNHLY, CDR2 FYNNEI. This CDR3 has 13 residues. V was clipped by 4 bases and J by 4 bases, with 7 bases between them. The CDR3 reads CASSGEVTGELFF. CDR3 nucleotide sequence: TGTGCCAGCAGTGGAGAGGTCACCGGGGAGCTGTTTTTT.

The chain combines TRBV30 with TRBJ2-5, with D maybe TRBD1 (6 bases). V lost 5 bases to trimming and J lost 3 bases, with 13 bases between them. Germline V gene lookup returns CDR1 GTSNPN and CDR2 SVGIG (reference sequence). This CDR3 has 13 residues. In nucleotides, the CDR3 is TGTGCCTGGGAACAGGGTCAGGAAGAGACCCAGTACTTC. This translates into CAWEQGQEETQYF.

The J gene is TRBJ2-7, the V gene TRBV9; 12 bases line up with TRBD2. Trimming took 3 bases from V and 0 from J; bases not matched to a gene: 1. This CDR3 is built from 15 residues. Germline values: CDR1 SGDLS, CDR2 YYNGEE. In nucleotides, the CDR3 is TGTGCCAGCAGCGAGACTAGCGGGAGCTCCTACGAGCAGTACTTC. It specifies CASSETSGSSYEQYF.

The rearrangement uses TRBV2 and TRBJ2-7, with 7 bases identical to TRBD2. Germline lookup yields CDR1 SNHLY and CDR2 FYNNEI. V dropped 8 bases and J dropped 0; count of bases not matched to a gene: 7. The CDR3 consists of 14 residues. CDR3 in amino acids: CASLLASGSYEQYF. DNA for the CDR3: TGTGCCAGCCTTCTCGCTAGCGGCTCCTACGAGCAGTACTTC.

The chain has TRBV6-6 and TRBJ2-7; TRBD2 might be the D (5 bases). The V end lost 4 bases, the J end lost 1 base, and 8 bases lay between the germline ends. The CDR3 sequence is 13 residues long. In germline, CDR1 is MNHNY, CDR2 SVGAGI (reference sequence). For the CDR3, the DNA is TGTGCCAGCAGTTCCTCGGGGTCCTACGAGCAGTACTTC. It specifies CASSSSGSYEQYF.

The chain joins TRBV6-1 to TRBJ2-5; D is perhaps TRBD2 (5 bases). Trimming took 8 bases from V and 4 from J, leaving 11 bases between them. CDR1 and CDR2 from the germline V gene are MNHNS and SASEGT. The CDR3 has 12 amino acids. CDR3 DNA sequence: TGTGCCAGCTCGGACCGGGGAGAGACCCAGTACTTC. Its protein is CASSDRGETQYF.

This chain connects TRBV5-6 to TRBJ2-7, with 9 bases lining up with TRBD2. Trimming removed 2 bases from V and 6 bases from J; junction bases left unmatched: 6. The germline V gene encodes CDR1 SGHDT and CDR2 YYEEEE. This CDR3 region has 14 residues. The CDR3 DNA reads as TGTGCCAGCAGCTTAGACCCGACTAGCGGCGAGCAGTACTTC. Its protein is CASSLDPTSGEQYF.

V is TRBV4-2 and J is TRBJ1-1; TRBD1 might be the D (5 bases). Germline V gene data show CDR1 as LGHNA and CDR2 as YNFKEQ. Trimming left V 1 base short and J 6 bases short, with 21 bases between. The CDR3 has 17 residues. CDR3 residues: CASSQVYSVTGVAEAFF. The CDR3 bases are TGTGCCAGCAGCCAAGTCTATAGCGTTACAGGTGTCGCTGAAGCTTTCTTT.

The genes are TRBV30 and TRBJ2-6; D gene unclear. The CDR3 extends over 15 amino acids. Germline lookup yields CDR1 GTSNPN and CDR2 SVGIG (reference sequence). V was pared by 4 bases and J by 5 bases, with 15 bases between. The CDR3 spells CAWKSARSRANVLTF. DNA for the CDR3: TGTGCCTGGAAGTCTGCGCGTAGTCGGGCCAACGTCCTGACTTTC.

The genes are TRBV18 and TRBJ1-3; D is uncertain. The CDR3 extends over 15 amino acids. Trimming removed 0 bases from V and 0 bases from J, with 6 bases in between. Germline values: CDR1 KGHSH, CDR2 LQKENI. CDR3 amino acids: CASSPPRISGNTIYF. The CDR3, as DNA: TGTGCCAGCTCACCACCAAGGATCTCTGGAAACACCATATATTTT.

The rearrangement joins TRBV6-6 to TRBJ1-4, with 8 bases fitting TRBD1. Losses at the gene ends were 5 bases for V and 10 bases for J; bases not matched to a gene: 12. This CDR3 is built from 15 residues. Germline V gives CDR1 MNHNY, CDR2 SVGAGI (reference sequence). The CDR3 region is CASSPPDRDGGKLFF. CDR3 nucleotides: TGTGCCAGCAGTCCCCCGGACAGGGATGGGGGAAAACTGTTTTTT.

The chain has TRBV6-1 and TRBJ2-1; 8 bases map to TRBD1. CDR1 and CDR2 from the germline V gene are MNHNS and SASEGT. V lost 10 bases to trimming and J lost 2 bases; unmatched junction nucleotides: 4. There are 13 residues in the CDR3. As DNA, the CDR3 is TGTGCCATCCTGGACAGGGCCTACAATGAGCAGTTCTTC. Protein sequence: CAILDRAYNEQFF.